These T cell receptor beta chains were read from a single sample in a study of blood T cell repertoires in COVID-19. Libraries were prepared by immunoSEQ multiplex PCR; TCRdb keeps only in-frame clonotypes and omits some of them. The table lists some 200,000 clones, 80% to 90% of them singletons. Sequenced: PBMCs or T cells enriched from blood (not recorded which). The receptors derive from a man between 35 and 55 years old who had recovered from COVID-19. Each CDR3 is given with its conserved first and last residue. The D gene is left open where the match is weak. Where a row states a size, it is once, few, many or the class of an expanded clone; other rows omit it.

CDR3nt: TGTGCCAGCAGTTACGGGGAGGCTGGTGGCTACACCTTC; CDR3aa: CASSYGEAGGYTF; abundance: -; v_gene: TRBV12-3/TRBV12-4; j_gene: TRBJ1-2; d_gene: -; len: 13
CDR3nt: TGTGCCAGCAGCTTGGGAGTCTATGGCTACACCTTC; CDR3aa: CASSLGVYGYTF; abundance: -; v_gene: TRBV5-5; j_gene: TRBJ1-2; d_gene: -; len: 12
CDR3nt: TGTGCCAGCAGTACGGGGTACGCGAAGAACACTGAAGCTTTCTTT; CDR3aa: CASSTGYAKNTEAFF; abundance: -; v_gene: TRBV6-2/TRBV6-3; j_gene: TRBJ1-1; d_gene: -; len: 15
CDR3nt: TGTGCCAGCAGCCCAGGGACACCCTCTAACTATGGCTACACCTTC; CDR3aa: CASSPGTPSNYGYTF; abundance: -; v_gene: TRBV7-9; j_gene: TRBJ1-2; d_gene: -; len: 15
CDR3nt: TGCGCCAGCAGAGCGACAGGTGTCGAGCAGTACTTC; CDR3aa: CASRATGVEQYF; abundance: -; v_gene: TRBV5-1; j_gene: TRBJ2-7; d_gene: -; len: 12
CDR3nt: TGCGCCAGCAGCTCAACAGGGGGCGAAGTCCGGATCGAAAAACTGTTTTTT; CDR3aa: CASSSTGGEVRIEKLFF; abundance: -; v_gene: TRBV5-1; j_gene: TRBJ1-4; d_gene: TRBD1; len: 17
CDR3nt: TGTGCCAGCAGCCCCCGGGAGGGACAAGAGACCCAGTACTTC; CDR3aa: CASSPREGQETQYF; abundance: -; v_gene: TRBV11-1; j_gene: TRBJ2-5; d_gene: TRBD2; len: 14
CDR3nt: TGCAGCGTTCAAAGGGCGGGGGATACAGATACGCAGTATTTT; CDR3aa: CSVQRAGDTDTQYF; abundance: -; v_gene: TRBV29-1; j_gene: TRBJ2-3; d_gene: TRBD2; len: 14
CDR3nt: TGTGCCAGCAGTGAAACAGGGGCCTCCTACGAGCAGTACTTC; CDR3aa: CASSETGASYEQYF; abundance: -; v_gene: TRBV25-1; j_gene: TRBJ2-7; d_gene: TRBD1; len: 14
CDR3nt: TGTGCCAGCAGCTTAGGTGGGGCGATCACTGAAGCTTTCTTT; CDR3aa: CASSLGGAITEAFF; abundance: few; v_gene: TRBV7-9; j_gene: TRBJ1-1; d_gene: -; len: 14
CDR3nt: TGTGCCAGCAGCAAACCCCTAGCGGGGGGCCCCGGGGAGCTGTTTTTT; CDR3aa: CASSKPLAGGPGELFF; abundance: -; v_gene: TRBV27; j_gene: TRBJ2-2; d_gene: TRBD2; len: 16
CDR3nt: TGTGCCAGCAGCTTCCGGGGGGGGACCTACAATGAGCAGTTCTTC; CDR3aa: CASSFRGGTYNEQFF; abundance: -; v_gene: TRBV7-2; j_gene: TRBJ2-1; d_gene: TRBD2; len: 15
CDR3nt: TGCGCCAGCAGCTTGGTAAGTGGGCCGGGAACTGAAGCTTTCTTT; CDR3aa: CASSLVSGPGTEAFF; abundance: -; v_gene: TRBV5-1; j_gene: TRBJ1-1; d_gene: -; len: 15
CDR3nt: TGTGCCAGCAGCTTCGCAGGTGAAGGCGGCTACACCTTC; CDR3aa: CASSFAGEGGYTF; abundance: -; v_gene: TRBV11-1; j_gene: TRBJ1-2; d_gene: -; len: 13
CDR3nt: TGTGCCTGGAGTTGGGACAGAGATCAGCCCCAGCATTTT; CDR3aa: CAWSWDRDQPQHF; abundance: -; v_gene: TRBV30; j_gene: TRBJ1-5; d_gene: TRBD1; len: 13
CDR3nt: TGTGCCACCAGTGTTGGGCAGGGTTACCCAGATACGCAGTATTTT; CDR3aa: CATSVGQGYPDTQYF; abundance: -; v_gene: TRBV24-1; j_gene: TRBJ2-3; d_gene: -; len: 15
CDR3nt: TGTGCCAGCAGCTTTTCCCAGCGGGGAGGCTACACCTTC; CDR3aa: CASSFSQRGGYTF; abundance: -; v_gene: TRBV11-1; j_gene: TRBJ1-2; d_gene: -; len: 13
CDR3nt: TGCAGTGCTAGTCCGGGACAGGATTTTTTGGAGCAGTACTTC; CDR3aa: CSASPGQDFLEQYF; abundance: many; v_gene: TRBV20-1; j_gene: TRBJ2-7; d_gene: TRBD1; len: 14
CDR3nt: TGTGCCAGCAGTTTCGGCGGGGGTGGGGAAAAACTGTTTTTT; CDR3aa: CASSFGGGGEKLFF; abundance: few; v_gene: TRBV28; j_gene: TRBJ1-4; d_gene: -; len: 14
CDR3nt: TGCGCCAGCAGCAGGGGACAGGGTGGATCCGAGACCCAGTACTTC; CDR3aa: CASSRGQGGSETQYF; abundance: -; v_gene: TRBV5-1; j_gene: TRBJ2-5; d_gene: TRBD1; len: 15
CDR3nt: TGCGCCAGCAGCCTGGGCCTTCTCGCGACTAATGAAAAACTGTTTTTT; CDR3aa: CASSLGLLATNEKLFF; abundance: -; v_gene: TRBV5-1; j_gene: TRBJ1-4; d_gene: -; len: 16
CDR3nt: TGTGCCAGCAGTACCAACGGGGTTAAGAATGGCTACACCTTC; CDR3aa: CASSTNGVKNGYTF; abundance: -; v_gene: TRBV3-1/TRBV3-2; j_gene: TRBJ1-2; d_gene: -; len: 14
CDR3nt: TGTGCCAGCAGCTCGGAGGGGAATAGCAATCAGCCCCAGCATTTT; CDR3aa: CASSSEGNSNQPQHF; abundance: -; v_gene: TRBV5-5; j_gene: TRBJ1-5; d_gene: -; len: 15
CDR3nt: TGTGCCAGCAGCCAAATAGCGGGGGGGCTGCAAGATACGCAGTATTTT; CDR3aa: CASSQIAGGLQDTQYF; abundance: -; v_gene: TRBV13; j_gene: TRBJ2-3; d_gene: TRBD2; len: 16
CDR3nt: TGTGCCTGGAGTGGGGGCCCCGCAACTAATGAAAAACTGTTTTTT; CDR3aa: CAWSGGPATNEKLFF; abundance: -; v_gene: TRBV30; j_gene: TRBJ1-4; d_gene: -; len: 15
CDR3nt: TGTGCCAGCAGTTTGTACAGGGTCCCCCCACCTCGGGAAGCTTTCTTT; CDR3aa: CASSLYRVPPPREAFF; abundance: -; v_gene: TRBV27; j_gene: TRBJ1-1; d_gene: -; len: 16
CDR3nt: TGTGCCTGGAGTGTACAAGTGGAGTCACCCCTCCACTTT; CDR3aa: CAWSVQVESPLHF; abundance: -; v_gene: TRBV30; j_gene: TRBJ1-6; d_gene: -; len: 13
CDR3nt: TGTGCCAGTATATTTGACGAACGGGCCTACGAGCAGTACTTC; CDR3aa: CASIFDERAYEQYF; abundance: -; v_gene: TRBV6-5; j_gene: TRBJ2-7; d_gene: -; len: 14
CDR3nt: TGTGCCAGCAGCTATGGACAGGGTAGAGAGAAGGAGCCCCAGCATTTT; CDR3aa: CASSYGQGREKEPQHF; abundance: -; v_gene: TRBV7-9; j_gene: TRBJ1-5; d_gene: TRBD1; len: 16
CDR3nt: TGTGCCAGCAGCTCAGAAGGGGGCGGCGTTCAGTACTTC; CDR3aa: CASSSEGGGVQYF; abundance: -; v_gene: TRBV7-2; j_gene: TRBJ2-4; d_gene: TRBD1; len: 13
CDR3nt: TGTGCCAGCAGCCCTCGGGACACCGGGTACGAGCAGTACTTC; CDR3aa: CASSPRDTGYEQYF; abundance: -; v_gene: TRBV7-9; j_gene: TRBJ2-7; d_gene: -; len: 14
CDR3nt: TGTGCCAGCAGCCCGGGGGGGGAGCTCTATGGCTACACCTTC; CDR3aa: CASSPGGELYGYTF; abundance: -; v_gene: TRBV25-1; j_gene: TRBJ1-2; d_gene: -; len: 14
CDR3nt: TGTGCCAGCAGCGCACAGGGGGCGCGGAACACTGAAGCTTTCTTT; CDR3aa: CASSAQGARNTEAFF; abundance: -; v_gene: TRBV7-8; j_gene: TRBJ1-1; d_gene: TRBD1; len: 15
CDR3nt: TGTGCCAGCAGTTTAGGGGGGGCGCGGACTGAAGCTTTCTTT; CDR3aa: CASSLGGARTEAFF; abundance: -; v_gene: TRBV28; j_gene: TRBJ1-1; d_gene: -; len: 14